Below are 4 T cell receptor beta chains sequenced from a single sample in a study of blood T cells in healthy people across ages. A second PCR, run for roughly 6 to 11 cycles, used a sample-barcoded 5' primer plus a J-beta primer mix. TCRdb re-called the 5' RACE reads through MiXCR, storing one row per CDR3 protein. The top ten hold 10% to 15% of the sample, which has approximately 900,000 distinct CDR3 sequences, under 50% seen once. The sequenced sample consisted of blood. These receptors originate from a man younger than 45 in good health.

The rearrangement uses TRBV20-1 and TRBJ1-2, with D possibly TRBD1 on 5 matching bases. Trimming left V 4 bases short and J 4 bases short, with 10 bases between. The CDR3 runs to 12 residues. Germline V gene lookup returns CDR1 DFQATT and CDR2 SNEGSKA (reference sequence). CDR3 DNA sequence: TGCAGTGCTACAGGGTATGGCTATGGCTACACCTTC. Translating it yields CSATGYGYGYTF.

The rearrangement joins TRBV3-1 to TRBJ1-1; D is unresolved. With 6 bases removed from V and 0 bases from J, the gap between germline ends came to 11 bases. The CDR3 loop spans 14 amino acids. Germline loops: CDR1 LGHDT, CDR2 YNNKEL (reference sequence). The CDR3 region has the DNA TGTGCCAGCAGGGGAGGCGCCTTGAACACTGAAGCTTTCTTT. Protein sequence: CASRGGALNTEAFF.

The chain joins TRBV6-6 to TRBJ2-1; 7 bases line up with TRBD2. Germline V gene sequence: CDR1 MNHNY, CDR2 SVGAGI (reference sequence). The CDR3 runs 15 residues. The V segment lost 2 bases and the J segment 4 bases; nucleotides outside the gene matches: 5. As DNA, the CDR3 is TGTGCCAGCAGTTACCAGCGGGGCGATTACAATGAGCAGTTCTTC. Encoded protein: CASSYQRGDYNEQFF.

This sequence joins TRBV28 and TRBJ1-2, with TRBD1 identical over 9 bases. Per germline, CDR1 MDHEN and CDR2 SYDVKM. The V gene end was trimmed by 3 bases and the J gene end by 2 bases; junction bases not matched to a gene: 10. The CDR3 totals 17 residues. The CDR3 sequence: CASSFSISGTGNYGYTF. The CDR3 DNA follows: TGTGCCAGCAGTTTTTCCATATCCGGGACAGGGAACTATGGCTACACCTTC.